The 16 T cell receptor beta chains below all came from one sample that was sequenced in a study of regulatory T cells in long-lasting Graves disease. Construction of TCR beta libraries relied on iRepertoire HTBI primers and on Arm-PCR targeting CDR3 regions. TCRdb re-called the multiplex PCR reads with MiXCR, one entry per CDR3 protein. Found here are roughly 400,000 distinct CDR3 sequences, approximately 15% of them singletons; the top ten hold about 8.3%. Time point described: newly diagnosed GD, antithyroid drugs for less than 3 months. PBMCs provided the RNA from which the TCR library was made. This same sample was also taken into another study, of T cells in Graves' hyperthyroidism and ophthalmopathy.

The sequenced sample was peripheral blood mononuclear cells (PBMCs), obtained at new diagnosis, from a patient treated with antithyroid drugs. The origin of the receptors is a woman aged 40-49 years with Graves disease.

The rearrangement links TRBV11-2 to TRBJ2-7; D is possibly TRBD2 (6 bases). Deletions cut 4 bases from V and 2 bases from J, with 27 bases between. This CDR3 is 19 amino acids long. Germline CDR1 reads SGHAT; CDR2 reads FQNNGV. DNA for the CDR3: TGTGCCAGCAGCTCAGACCCCCTAGCGTCCTACAGCGGAACCTACGAGCAGTACTTC. Its translation is CASSSDPLASYSGTYEQYF.

A few counts support this clonotype. The chain employs TRBV6-1 and TRBJ1-1, with TRBD1 as a possible D gene (5 bases). Germline CDR1 MNHNS, CDR2 SASEGT. CDR3 length equals 14 residues. Deletions cut 6 bases from V and 1 base from J, with 12 bases between. This CDR3 is CASSYITGNTEAFF. The DNA for the CDR3 is TGTGCCAGCAGCTACATAACAGGGAACACTGAAGCTTTCTTT.

This clonotype was detected only a few times. The chain combines TRBV18 with TRBJ2-3, with 14 positions matching TRBD2. Unmatched junction bases numbered 6, after V lost 4 bases and J lost 3 bases. The CDR3 consists of 17 residues. Germline assignment: CDR1 KGHSH and CDR2 LQKENI. This CDR3 is CASSQGLAGVGTDTQYF. The CDR3 DNA follows: TGTGCCAGCTCACAGGGACTAGCGGGAGTTGGTACAGATACGCAGTATTTT. The complete variable domain, with remaining parts taken from reference TRBV18 and TRBJ2-3, reads NAGVMQNPRHLVRRRGQEARLRCSPMKGHSHVYWYRQLPEEGLKFMVYLQKENIIDESGMPKERFSAEFPKEGPSILRIQQVVRGDSAAYFCASSQGLAGVGTDTQYFGPGTRLTVL.

At least ten counts were recorded for this clonotype. The rearrangement joins TRBV5-1 to TRBJ1-2; weak D call: TRBD1 (5 bases). The V end was cut by 2 bases, the J end by 2 bases, with 10 bases between. Germline V lookup: CDR1 SGHRS, CDR2 YFSETQ. The CDR3 is 14 residues long. DNA for the CDR3: TGCGCCAGCAGCTTTTCGACAGAAAACTATGGCTACACCTTC. Its translation: CASSFSTENYGYTF.

This clonotype was counted a few times. The V gene is TRBV4-2, the J gene TRBJ2-3; 8 nucleotides align to TRBD2. Germline V CDR1 and CDR2: LGHNA, YNFKEQ. J lost 3 bases, V lost 6 bases, and 8 bases had no gene match. CDR3 length: 15 amino acids. The CDR3 coding sequence is TGTGCCAGCAGTTCGACGGGACTAGTGACAGATACGCAGTATTTT. Translating gives CASSSTGLVTDTQYF.

This clonotype showed up many times. The chain has TRBV11-2 and TRBJ1-1; D perhaps matches TRBD1 (6 bases). Trimming took off 1 base at V and 7 bases at J, with 16 bases between the two ends. The CDR3 spans 15 residues. CDR1 and CDR2 (germline): SGHAT, FQNNGV. The CDR3 region is CASSLGSQGLSEAFF. The DNA of the CDR3 is TGTGCCAGCAGCTTAGGATCCCAGGGGTTGAGTGAAGCTTTCTTT. The variable domain in full, completed from reference TRBV11-2 and TRBJ1-1, reads EAGVAQSPRYKIIEKRQSVAFWCNPISGHATLYWYQQILGQGPKLLIQFQNNGVVDDSQLPKDRFSAERLKGVDSTLKIQPAKLEDSAVYLCASSLGSQGLSEAFFGQGTRLTVV.

The sample holds a few counts of this clonotype. The chain uses TRBV9 and TRBJ2-2; D is uncertain. The CDR3 is 15 residues long. The V gene's germline CDR1 is SGDLS and CDR2 YYNGEE. V was clipped by 4 bases and J by 0 bases, with 10 bases between them. The CDR3 nucleotides are TGTGCCAGCAGCCCCCGCTGGGCGAACACCGGGGAGCTGTTTTTT. Translation gives CASSPRWANTGELFF.

This clonotype occurred a few times. The chain links TRBV6-2 or TRBV6-3 to TRBJ1-1, with D tentatively TRBD1 (5 bases). CDR1 and CDR2 from the germline V gene are MNHEY and SVGEGT. The CDR3 spans 14 residues. Trimming pared 2 bases from V and 5 bases from J, leaving 12 bases between. CDR3 bases: TGTGCCAGCAGTTACGGACAAGGAGGGACTGAAGCTTTCTTT. Translating it yields CASSYGQGGTEAFF.

This clonotype has a count of ten or more. The chain joins TRBV11-3 to TRBJ2-1; 11 positions match TRBD1. The J segment lost 1 base and the V segment lost 5 bases, leaving 4 bases of the junction unmatched. CDR1 and CDR2 (germline): SGHNT, YENEEA. The CDR3 totals 16 residues. CDR3 in amino acids: CASSHGTGGSYNEQFF. CDR3 coding DNA: TGTGCCAGCAGCCACGGGACAGGGGGTTCCTACAATGAGCAGTTCTTC.

This clonotype was seen at least ten times. The chain carries TRBV15 and TRBJ2-7, with 7 bases identical to TRBD2. The CDR3 consists of 15 residues. Germline lookup yields CDR1 LNHNV and CDR2 YYDKDF (reference sequence). V lost 0 bases and J lost 4; bases outside the gene matches: 6. As DNA, the CDR3 is TGTGCCACCAGCAGAGATCCGGGGGGTAGGTACGAGCAGTACTTC. Amino acid sequence: CATSRDPGGRYEQYF.

This clonotype was seen many times. The V call is TRBV12-3 or TRBV12-4, the J call TRBJ2-7; maybe TRBD1 (5 bases). The CDR3 spans 12 residues. V was pared by 6 bases and J by 0 bases, with 6 bases between. Written as DNA, the CDR3 is TGTGCCAGCAGGGACAACTCCTACGAGCAGTACTTC. Its protein is CASRDNSYEQYF.

This clonotype was detected many times. This chain links TRBV3-1 with TRBJ2-5, with 9 bases fitting TRBD2. Germline CDR1 reads LGHDT; CDR2 reads YNNKEL (reference sequence). V dropped 0 bases and J dropped 5; count of bases not matched to a gene: 7. The CDR3 covers 16 residues. CDR3 sequence: CASSQDDSGSWETQYF. DNA of the CDR3: TGTGCCAGCAGCCAAGATGATAGCGGGAGCTGGGAGACCCAGTACTTC.

This chain connects TRBV6-5 to TRBJ2-7; 7 positions match TRBD1. V lost 4 bases to trimming and J lost 2 bases; unmatched junction nucleotides: 8. The length of the CDR3 is 15 residues. Germline CDR1 reads MNHEY; CDR2 reads SVGAGI. The chain's CDR3 is CASSSAQGTPYEQYF. The CDR3 DNA is TGTGCCAGCAGTTCCGCACAGGGGACCCCCTACGAGCAGTACTTC.

The V and J genes are TRBV27 and TRBJ2-2; D might be TRBD1 or TRBD2, each matching 5 bases. The CDR3 is 17 residues long. V was pared by 6 bases and J by 5 bases, with 22 bases between. Germline V lookup: CDR1 MNHEY, CDR2 SMNVEV (reference sequence). The CDR3 spells CASSSPTDRGVTGELFF. The CDR3 DNA is TGTGCCAGCAGCTCCCCGACCGACAGAGGGGTGACCGGGGAGCTGTTTTTT.

In its sample, this clonotype was seen many times. This chain links TRBV12-5 with TRBJ2-2, with D possibly being TRBD2 (5 bases). Trimming cost V 1 base and J 1 base, with 13 bases left between them. This CDR3 has 17 residues. CDR1 LGHNT and CDR2 FRNRAP come from the germline V gene. The CDR3 loop reads CASGLDHAGGNTGELFF. The CDR3 DNA is TGTGCTAGTGGTTTGGACCATGCGGGTGGGAACACCGGGGAGCTGTTTTTT.

In its sample, this clonotype was seen many times. The gene calls are TRBV20-1 and TRBJ2-7, with TRBD2 identical over 7 bases. Germline loops: CDR1 DFQATT, CDR2 SNEGSKA (reference sequence). Germline trimming cut 3 bases from V and 0 bases from J; bases unmatched to any gene: 8. This CDR3 region has 15 residues. CDR3 nucleotide sequence: TGCAGTGCTAGCCGCCAGCGGGGCCCCTCCTACGAGCAGTACTTC. The encoded protein is CSASRQRGPSYEQYF.